This paragraph covers one T cell receptor beta chain sequence. The table came from immunoSEQ multiplex PCR; TCRdb's copy has only in-frame clones and leaves some out. The repertoire has under 150,000 clones, roughly 90% of them found once; the top ten carry 10% to 14%. This entry is derived from a study of cytotoxic CD8 clonotypes in ibrutinib-treated CLL. Overall study context: Overall, 24 responses were partial and 2 complete; following median about 68 months, roughly 15 patients stayed remitted and roughly twelve progressed.

V dropped 4 bases and J dropped 4 bases, with 8 bases sitting between them. CDR1 and CDR2 (germline): SGDLS, YYNGEE. The CDR3 contains 13 residues. The sequence derives from a human donor with chronic lymphocytic leukemia. Source: PBMCs, taken after 12 months of ibrutinib treatment. This chain links TRBV9 with TRBJ2-2; no reliable D call. CDR3 amino acids: CASSQTGTGELFF. The CDR3 DNA reads TGTGCCAGCAGCCAGACGGGCACCGGGGAGCTGTTTTTT. The full variable domain, rest sourced from reference TRBV9 and TRBJ2-2, is DSGVTQTPKHLITATGQRVTLRCSPRSGDLSVYWYQQSLDQGLQFLIQYYNGEERAKGNILERFSAQQFPDLHSELNLSSLELGDSALYFCASSQTGTGELFFGEGSRLTVL.